This TCR beta chain was retrieved from a study of blood T cell repertoires in COVID-19. On the study more broadly: Both acute and convalescent COVID-19 samples were obtained from the United States, Italy and Spain. PBMCs, B-cell-depleted T cells, or T cells were the source of the cDNA or gDNA that made up the material.

In germline, CDR1 is LNHDA, CDR2 SQIVND (reference sequence). This CDR3 comprises 14 residues. V shed 2 bases and J 7 bases; nucleotides not matched to a gene: 6. Authors' analysis steps: The authors estimated nucleated cell counts from reference gene primer amplification. Some clones are missing from TCRdb's copy, which holds only in-frame ones; the method was immunoSEQ multiplex PCR. V, J and clone size are taken as reported in that table, and D and trimming were inferred from the DNA itself. The table has 250,000 to 400,000 clones, approximately 90% seen once. The TCR sequence derives from a woman aged 25 to 39 with COVID-19, enrolled during active disease. The chain couples TRBV19 to TRBJ1-2; 8 bases agree with TRBD1. Sequenced input: peripheral blood. As DNA, the CDR3 is TGTGCCAGTAGTATACCAGGGGGCGCAGTTGGCTACACCTTC. Translating gives CASSIPGGAVGYTF.